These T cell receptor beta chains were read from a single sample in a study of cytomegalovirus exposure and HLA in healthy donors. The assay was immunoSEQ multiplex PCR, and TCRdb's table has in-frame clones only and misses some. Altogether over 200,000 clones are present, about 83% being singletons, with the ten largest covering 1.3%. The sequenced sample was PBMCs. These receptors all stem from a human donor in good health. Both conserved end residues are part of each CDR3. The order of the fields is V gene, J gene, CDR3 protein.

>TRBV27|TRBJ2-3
CASTNPGSTDTQYF
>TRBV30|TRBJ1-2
CAWSVSVSYGYTF
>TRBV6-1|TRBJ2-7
CASSAGSRYEQYF
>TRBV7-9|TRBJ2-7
CSSRLSGRDSYEQYF
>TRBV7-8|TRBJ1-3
CASSQRDSSGNTIYF
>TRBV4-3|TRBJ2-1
CASSQARYNEQFF
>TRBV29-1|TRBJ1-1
CSVVAGTVGLAFF
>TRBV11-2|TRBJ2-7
CASSSGLLSYEQYF
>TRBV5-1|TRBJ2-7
CASSSYAYYPPSERMGEQYF
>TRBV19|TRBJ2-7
CASSIGASGSYEQYF
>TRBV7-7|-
CASSPTPGVYEQYF
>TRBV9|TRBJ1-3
CASSVTGSGNTIYF
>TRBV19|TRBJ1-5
CASSADREGGQPQHF
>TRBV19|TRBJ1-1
CASSLEGDRSEAFF
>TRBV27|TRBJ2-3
CASRRGKLASGRFRTDTQYF
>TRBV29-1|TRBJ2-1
CSVGQGAVEQFF
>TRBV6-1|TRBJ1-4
CASSEHWGGTNEKLFF
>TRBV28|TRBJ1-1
CASSSPGGGHTEAFF
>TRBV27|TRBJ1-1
CASSQGMNTEAFF
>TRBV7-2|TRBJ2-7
CASSLTGQENYEQYF
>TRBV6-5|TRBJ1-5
CAAGGNNQPQHF
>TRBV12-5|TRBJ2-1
CASGPWGGSYNEQFF
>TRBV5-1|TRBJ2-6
CASSWRDRGTSGANVLTF
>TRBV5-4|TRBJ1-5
CASSLRGQPQHF
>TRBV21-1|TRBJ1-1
CASRGIQGDTEAFF
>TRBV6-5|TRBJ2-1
CASTQGGTSYNEQFF
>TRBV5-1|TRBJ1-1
CASSLTGGNTEAFF
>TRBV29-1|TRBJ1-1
CSVVRRGNTEAFF
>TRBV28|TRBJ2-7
CASSPPSGPYEQYF
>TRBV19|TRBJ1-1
CASRPSGTDEAFF
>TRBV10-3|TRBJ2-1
CAISGTSQSNEQFF
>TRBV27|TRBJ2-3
CASSPSGTSGTDTQYF
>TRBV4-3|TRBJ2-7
CASSQGQGRNYEQYF
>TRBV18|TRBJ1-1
CASSPRPGEPEAFF
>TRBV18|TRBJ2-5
CASSPQEAGGGETQYF
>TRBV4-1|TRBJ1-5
CASSQDRQGWQPQHF
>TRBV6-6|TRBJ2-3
CASSYPGLVTDTQYF
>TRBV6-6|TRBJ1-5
CASSLPNQPQHF
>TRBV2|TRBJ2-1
CASSDGDRDYNEQFF
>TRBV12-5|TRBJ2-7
CASGLGPGITYEQYF
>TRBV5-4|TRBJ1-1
CASSPTTGVNTEAFF
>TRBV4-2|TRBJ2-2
CASSWGTGNTGELFF
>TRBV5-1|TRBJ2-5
CASNDGGGLQETQYF
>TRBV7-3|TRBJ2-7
CASSPGTDATKQYF
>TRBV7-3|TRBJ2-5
CASSLGKRGGWETQYF
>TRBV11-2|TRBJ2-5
CASSFTLGRGETQYF
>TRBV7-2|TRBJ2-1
CASSLGTSGGNEQFF
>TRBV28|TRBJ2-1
CASSSIPSLAGHRNEQFF
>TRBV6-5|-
CASSYSRTPSGYEQYF
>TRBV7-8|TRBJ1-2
CASSHARGGVYGYTF
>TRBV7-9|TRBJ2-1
CASSLALTSGSDEQFF
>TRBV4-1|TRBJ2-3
CASNLRTSGSTDTQYF
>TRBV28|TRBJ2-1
CASSTANNEQFF
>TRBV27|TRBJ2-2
CASTSGWGEATGELFF
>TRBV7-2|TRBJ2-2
CASSAGGRGNTGELFF